The 18 T cell receptor beta chains below come from one sample, sequenced in a study of blood T cell repertoires in COVID-19. Using immunoSEQ multiplex PCR, the repertoire was profiled, and TCRdb retains in-frame clones only, with some absent. This table holds some 250,000 clones, 85% to 90% found once. Input material: PBMCs or T cells enriched from blood (not recorded which). The receptors stem from a man aged 35-49 years who had recovered from COVID-19.

The CDR3 DNA follows: TGCGCCAGCAGCCAAGCCCCCGGGACAGGGGGCTTTCAGCCCCAGCATTTT. It translates to CASSQAPGTGGFQPQHF. The chain recombines TRBV4-1 with TRBJ1-5; TRBD1 matches at 12 bases. The trim removed 1 base at V and 6 bases at J, leaving 7 bases unmatched. Germline V gene data show CDR1 as MGHRA and CDR2 as YSYEKL. The CDR3 extends over 17 amino acids.

This clone occurred a few times. The genes are TRBV9 and TRBJ1-4; no clear D. V lost 0 bases and J 12 bases, leaving 9 bases between the germline ends. This CDR3 comprises 12 residues. In germline, CDR1 is SGDLS, CDR2 YYNGEE. This CDR3 reads CASSVEGGELFF. The CDR3 DNA follows: TGTGCCAGCAGCGTAGAAGGCGGGGAACTGTTTTTT.

The rearrangement joins TRBV28 to TRBJ1-5, with D possibly matching TRBD1 (6 bases). The CDR3 totals 13 residues. CDR1 and CDR2 (germline): MDHEN, SYDVKM. V was pared by 7 bases and J by 5 bases, with 12 bases between. The DNA of the CDR3 is TGTGCCAGCAATTATGGGGGCTATCAGCCCCAGCATTTT. This gives the protein CASNYGGYQPQHF.

The genes are TRBV19 and TRBJ2-1; D possibly corresponds to TRBD1 (6 bases). The ends were cut back, 5 bases at V and 6 bases at J, with 17 bases in the middle. The germline V gene has CDR1 LNHDA and CDR2 SQIVND (reference sequence). This CDR3 contains 15 residues. The CDR3 coding sequence is TGTGCCAGTAGTCCAGAGGTCCACAGGGTCAATGAGCAGTTCTTC. Its protein is CASSPEVHRVNEQFF. Using reference TRBV19 and TRBJ2-1 for the parts outside the CDR3, the full variable domain is DGGITQSPKYLFRKEGQNVTLSCEQNLNHDAMYWYRQDPGQGLRLIYYSQIVNDFQKGDIAEGYSVSREKKESFPLTVTSAQKNPTAFYLCASSPEVHRVNEQFFGPGTRLTVL.

The J gene is TRBJ1-2, the V gene TRBV21-1; the table names TRBD1, a call not compared with the DNA. TRBV21-1 is a pseudogene segment. The CDR3 spans 13 residues. DNA for the CDR3: TGTGCCAGCGGAAAAGACAAGAACTATGGCTACACCTTC. As protein: CASGKDKNYGYTF.

This clone was counted a single time. The CDR3 protein is CASSIDQRDRCSYEQYF. In DNA form, the CDR3 reads TGTGCCAGTAGTATAGATCAACGGGACAGGTGTTCCTACGAGCAGTACTTC. The chain carries TRBV19 and TRBJ2-7; the match to TRBD1 covers 8 bases. There are 17 residues in the CDR3. Per the germline V gene, CDR1 is LNHDA and CDR2 is SQIVND (reference sequence). V was clipped by 0 bases and J by 1 base; unmatched bases: 8.

The chain has TRBV10-3 and TRBJ2-7; 13 bases fit TRBD2. Germline values: CDR1 ENHRY, CDR2 SYGVKD. This CDR3 spans 14 amino acids. V shed 11 bases and J 3 bases; nucleotides not matched to a gene: 7. CDR3: CAAGTSGTFYEQYF. CDR3 nucleotide sequence: TGTGCCGCCGGGACTAGCGGGACCTTCTACGAGCAGTACTTC.

The CDR3: CASSSLAGVDFKQYF. For the CDR3, the DNA is TGTGCCAGCAGTTCTTTAGCGGGAGTGGATTTTAAGCAGTACTTC. This sequence joins TRBV27 and TRBJ2-7; 9 bases map to TRBD2. In germline, CDR1 is MNHEY, CDR2 SMNVEV (reference sequence). Germline trimming cut 4 bases from V and 8 bases from J; bases unmatched to any gene: 12. The CDR3 runs 15 residues.

DNA for the CDR3: TGTGCCAGCAGCTTTGGAACGGGAGAGCGCAATCAGCCCCAGCATTTT. Translated, it gives CASSFGTGERNQPQHF. This chain uses TRBV5-6 with TRBJ1-5; no reliable D call. Germline V gives CDR1 SGHDT, CDR2 YYEEEE. The CDR3 totals 16 residues. Trimming removed 2 bases from V and 2 bases from J, with 14 bases in between.

V is TRBV14 and J is TRBJ2-1, with D maybe TRBD2 (7 bases). Germline loops: CDR1 SGHDN, CDR2 FVKESK. CDR3 size: 21 residues. V was cut by 0 bases and J by 1 base, with 25 bases left in between. The CDR3 coding sequence is TGTGCCAGCAGCCAAGATTTTGGTGGGGGGGCCGTAGTTAGGTCCTACAATGAGCAGTTCTTC. As protein: CASSQDFGGGAVVRSYNEQFF.

The chain is built from TRBV3-1 (or the pseudogene TRBV3-2) and TRBJ2-7; possible D gene TRBD1, 5 bases. CDR1 LGHDT and CDR2 YNNKEL come from the germline V gene (reference sequence). The CDR3 runs to 14 residues. V lost 1 base and J lost 5, with 12 bases in between. CDR3 sequence reads: CASSQVGPPHEQYF. CDR3 in DNA: TGTGCCAGCAGCCAAGTGGGGCCCCCCCACGAGCAGTACTTC.

The V gene is TRBV14, the J gene TRBJ2-3, with 13 bases aligning to TRBD2. The V gene's germline CDR1 is SGHDN and CDR2 FVKESK. V shed 0 bases, J shed 4 bases, and the junction held 16 bases outside the gene matches. The CDR3 consists of 21 residues. CDR3 amino acids: CASSQDRGRTTSGRSPDTQYF. The CDR3 coding sequence is TGTGCCAGCAGCCAAGATCGCGGCAGGACGACTAGCGGGAGGTCCCCAGATACGCAGTATTTT.

V and J are TRBV15 and TRBJ1-4, with 8 bases lining up with TRBD1. The V and J ends lost 2 bases and 3 bases, in that order; junction bases with no gene match: 5. The CDR3 runs 16 residues. CDR1 and CDR2 from the germline V gene are LNHNV and YYDKDF (reference sequence). The CDR3 sequence is CATSRPRTGPNEKLFF. The CDR3 DNA is TGTGCCACCAGCAGACCCCGGACAGGGCCTAATGAAAAACTGTTTTTT.

This clone occurred once. V gene TRBV6-5 combines with J gene TRBJ1-6; TRBD1 matches at 8 bases. Germline-derived CDR1 and CDR2 are MNHEY and SVGAGI. The CDR3 runs 16 residues. J gave up 7 bases and V 0 bases, and 5 bases lay outside the gene matches. The CDR3 coding sequence is TGTGCCAGCAGTTACTCTGAGACAGGGGTAAATTCACCCCTCCACTTT. Translation gives CASSYSETGVNSPLHF.

The V gene is TRBV2, the J gene TRBJ1-2, with 8 bases lining up with TRBD1. CDR1 and CDR2 from the germline V gene are SNHLY and FYNNEI. The V and J ends lost 6 bases and 8 bases, in that order; junction bases with no gene match: 5. The CDR3 runs to 12 residues. The CDR3 sequence is CASRRTGSGYTF. CDR3 coding DNA: TGTGCCAGCAGGAGGACAGGGAGCGGCTACACCTTC.

The chain uses TRBV6-2 or TRBV6-3 and TRBJ2-1, with a possible D match to TRBD2 (5 bases). Germline V gene sequence: CDR1 MNHEY, CDR2 SVGEGT. The CDR3 covers 13 residues. Between the trimmed V and J ends, which lost 5 bases and 10 bases, there was a span of 15 bases. The CDR3 DNA is TGTGCCAGCAGTCCGAAGGAGGTGGAGGAGCAGTTCTTC. Protein sequence: CASSPKEVEEQFF.

V usage is TRBV30 and J usage is TRBJ1-5; unclear D gene. This CDR3 region has 14 residues. Germline loops: CDR1 GTSNPN, CDR2 SVGIG (reference sequence). V shed 3 bases and J shed 0 bases, with 9 bases lying between them. CDR3 in DNA: TGTGCCTGGAGCGACACCATTAGCAATCAGCCCCAGCATTTT. Residues: CAWSDTISNQPQHF.

This chain uses TRBV12-3 or TRBV12-4 with TRBJ2-5; D uncertain. V was shortened by 4 bases and J by 3 bases, with 6 bases between the two germline ends. The CDR3 spans 12 residues. The CDR3 DNA reads as TGTGCCAGCAGTTACACAAAAGAGACCCAGTACTTC. It is translated as CASSYTKETQYF.